A single sample gave rise to the 21 T cell receptor beta chains below, sequenced in a study of blood T cell repertoires in COVID-19. Only in-frame clones appear in the TCRdb table, and some are missing; sequencing was by immunoSEQ multiplex PCR. The repertoire holds around 260,000 clones, 75% to 90% seen once, with roughly 1.9% in the top ten. Specimen: peripheral blood. Every receptor here comes from a man aged 25-45 years with active or convalescent COVID-19.

The rearrangement joins TRBV19 to TRBJ1-5, with TRBD1 matching over 11 bases. Trimming at V came to 7 bases and at J to 0 bases, leaving 14 bases not matched to a gene. Looked up from germline, CDR1 is LNHDA and CDR2 is SQIVND (reference sequence). This CDR3 is built from 19 residues. CDR3 coding DNA: TGTGCCAGTACCCTGAAAGGGACAGGGGGGTTATATAGCAATCAGCCCCAGCATTTT. It is translated as CASTLKGTGGLYSNQPQHF.

As concerns this clone: A junction boundary mismatches the germline segment, possibly from a read error. The chain combines TRBV4-2 with TRBJ1-6, with D possibly being TRBD1 (6 bases). CDR1 is LGHNA and CDR2 is YNFKEQ in the germline V gene. This CDR3 is built from 14 residues. Here the CDR3 reads CASSQAYTRQALEF. The CDR3, as DNA: TGTGCCAGCAGCCAAGCCTACACCCGACAGGCCCTCGAATTT.

The chain's CDR3 is CASSVTGFGTEAFF. The CDR3 DNA is TGTGCCAGTAGTGTGACAGGGTTTGGCACTGAAGCTTTCTTT. The chain recombines TRBV19 with TRBJ1-1, with 7 positions matching TRBD1. The CDR3 is made up of 14 amino acids. Unmatched junction bases numbered 7, after V lost 5 bases and J lost 4 bases. Germline values: CDR1 LNHDA, CDR2 SQIVND (reference sequence).

The chain links TRBV23-1 to TRBJ2-1, with D maybe TRBD2 (5 bases). TRBV23-1 carries the ORF label, with uncertain function. V lost 4 bases and J 9 bases, leaving 19 bases between the germline ends. This CDR3 comprises 15 residues. The CDR3 nucleotides read TGCGCCAGCAGTCGCCTCCTAGGACGGAGGACTGAGCAGTTCTTC. It encodes CASSRLLGRRTEQFF.

The rearrangement joins TRBV30 to TRBJ2-7; maybe TRBD1 (5 bases). Trimming removed 8 bases from V and 6 bases from J, with 14 bases in between. Germline V lookup: CDR1 GTSNPN, CDR2 SVGIG (reference sequence). The CDR3 consists of 11 residues. CDR3 coding DNA: TGTGCCCAGGGCCGTGGAGTCGAGCAGTACTTC. It yields the protein CAQGRGVEQYF.

This clone came up a few times. The chain joins TRBV27 to TRBJ2-1; 8 positions match TRBD2. This CDR3 spans 14 amino acids. The V and J ends lost 7 bases and 2 bases, in that order; junction bases with no gene match: 4. The germline V gene encodes CDR1 MNHEY and CDR2 SMNVEV (reference sequence). CDR3 coding DNA: TGTGCCAGCATCGGGGGGGCACCCTACAATGAGCAGTTCTTC. Translated, it gives CASIGGAPYNEQFF.

The CDR3 sequence is CASSLVLGLSYEQYF. CDR3 bases: TGTGCCAGCAGCTTAGTTCTGGGGCTCTCCTACGAGCAGTACTTC. The chain has TRBV7-9 and TRBJ2-7; possible D gene TRBD1, 5 bases. This CDR3 is 15 amino acids long. Trimming removed 1 base at V and 0 bases at J, with 10 bases between. The germline gives CDR1 SEHNR, CDR2 FQNEAQ (reference sequence).

This chain uses TRBV13 with TRBJ2-1; 10 bases are a match to TRBD2. CDR1 and CDR2 from the germline V gene are PRHDT and FYEKMQ (reference sequence). CDR3 length equals 16 residues. Germline trimming cut 4 bases from V and 5 bases from J; bases unmatched to any gene: 8. As DNA, the CDR3 is TGTGCCAGCAGCTCGACCCGAGCGGGGGGGGACAATGAGCAGTTCTTC. Amino acids: CASSSTRAGGDNEQFF.

The V gene is TRBV5-8, the J gene TRBJ2-5; D is unresolved. Deletions cut 3 bases from V and 4 bases from J, with 16 bases between. Germline V gene data show CDR1 as SGHTS and CDR2 as YDEGEE. CDR3 length equals 15 residues. The CDR3 bases are TGTGCCAGCAGCTACGGTGCGGCCATCGCAGAGACCCAGTACTTC. It encodes CASSYGAAIAETQYF.

The genes are TRBV18 and TRBJ1-2; TRBD1 is a possible D gene (6 bases). The CDR3 has 17 amino acids. The germline V and J ends were trimmed by 4 bases and 6 bases, with 24 bases remaining between them. Germline CDR1 reads KGHSH; CDR2 reads LQKENI. The CDR3 sequence is CASSRNYNLRGMDGYTF. The DNA of the CDR3 is TGTGCCAGCTCACGCAACTACAACCTCAGGGGAATGGATGGCTACACCTTC.

This chain's CDR3 is CASSLRTGFSSYNSPLHF. CDR3 nucleotide sequence: TGTGCCAGCAGCTTACGGACAGGGTTCAGCTCCTATAATTCACCCCTCCACTTT. The V and J genes are TRBV7-8 and TRBJ1-6; 8 nucleotides align to TRBD1. The germline V gene encodes CDR1 SGHVS and CDR2 FQNEAQ. V gave up 2 bases and J gave up 0 bases; unmatched junction bases: 6. CDR3 length: 18 amino acids.

The chain joins TRBV14 to TRBJ1-1; possible D gene TRBD1, 6 bases. V was pared by 2 bases and J by 1 base, with 8 bases between. This CDR3 region has 14 residues. Looked up from germline, CDR1 is SGHDN and CDR2 is FVKESK. CDR3 sequence: CASSQPGENTEAFF. The CDR3, as DNA: TGTGCCAGCAGCCAACCAGGGGAGAACACTGAAGCTTTCTTT.

CDR3 residues: CASSLGRWLAEETQYF. The CDR3 DNA reads as TGTGCCAGCAGCTTAGGGCGGTGGCTAGCTGAAGAGACCCAGTACTTC. The V gene is TRBV5-6, the J gene TRBJ2-5, with D perhaps TRBD2 (5 bases). CDR1 and CDR2 (germline): SGHDT, YYEEEE. With 2 bases removed from V and 3 bases from J, the gap between germline ends came to 17 bases. CDR3 size: 16 residues.

The rearrangement joins TRBV6-5 to TRBJ1-1, with 8 nucleotides matching TRBD1. The V gene end was trimmed by 8 bases and the J gene end by 0 bases; junction bases not matched to a gene: 5. Germline loops: CDR1 MNHEY, CDR2 SVGAGI. There are 14 residues in the CDR3. The CDR3 sequence: CASWTGIMNTEAFF. The CDR3 DNA is TGTGCCAGCTGGACAGGGATTATGAACACTGAAGCTTTCTTT.

This chain connects TRBV30 to TRBJ1-6, with TRBD1 matching 8 bases. The germline V gene has CDR1 GTSNPN and CDR2 SVGIG (reference sequence). J gave up 6 bases and V 4 bases, and 5 bases lay outside the gene matches. The CDR3 is 14 amino acids. The CDR3 sequence is CAWTGQVINSPLHF. In DNA, the CDR3 is TGTGCCTGGACGGGACAGGTCATTAATTCACCCCTCCACTTT. The full variable domain, its missing parts supplied by reference TRBV30 and TRBJ1-6, is SQTIHQWPATLVQPVGSPLSLECTVEGTSNPNLYWYRQAAGRGLQLLFYSVGIGQISSEVPQNLSASRPQDRQFILSSKKLLLSDSGFYLCAWTGQVINSPLHFGNGTRLTVT.

This chain's CDR3 is CASSQGSGQVMETQYF. The CDR3 DNA sequence: TGTGCCAGCAGCCAGGGCTCGGGACAGGTCATGGAGACCCAGTACTTC. This chain connects TRBV3-1 (or the pseudogene TRBV3-2) to TRBJ2-5; 8 bases fit TRBD1. The CDR3 consists of 16 residues. Trimming removed 3 bases from V and 5 bases from J; junction bases left unmatched: 11. Germline V gene sequence: CDR1 LGHDT, CDR2 YNNKEL (reference sequence).

V usage is TRBV6-1 and J usage is TRBJ1-1; the D gene is possibly TRBD1 (6 bases). The ends were cut back, 2 bases at V and 4 bases at J, with 17 bases in the middle. The length of the CDR3 is 16 residues. Germline-derived CDR1 and CDR2 are MNHNS and SASEGT. CDR3 nucleotide sequence: TGTGCCAGCAGTGAACTGGCAGGGGATCTAAGCACTGAAGCTTTCTTT. Its translation is CASSELAGDLSTEAFF.

The CDR3 reads CASNEGVNTEAFF. CDR3 bases: TGTGCCAGTAATGAGGGGGTGAACACTGAAGCTTTCTTT. The chain employs TRBV19 and TRBJ1-1; the D gene is possibly TRBD1 (6 bases). V dropped 7 bases and J dropped 0 bases, with 9 bases sitting between them. This CDR3 is 13 amino acids long. CDR1 is LNHDA, CDR2 SQIVND, per germline (reference sequence). The full variable domain, with the rest looked up from reference TRBV19 and TRBJ1-1, is DGGITQSPKYLFRKEGQNVTLSCEQNLNHDAMYWYRQDPGQGLRLIYYSQIVNDFQKGDIAEGYSVSREKKESFPLTVTSAQKNPTAFYLCASNEGVNTEAFFGQGTRLTVV.

The chain combines TRBV7-6 with TRBJ2-7; 8 bases are a match to TRBD1. Trimming at V came to 5 bases and at J to 5 bases, leaving 8 bases not matched to a gene. The CDR3 consists of 14 residues. The germline CDR1 and CDR2 sequences are SGHVS and FNYEAQ. The CDR3 loop is CASSPSGQADEQYF. CDR3 DNA sequence: TGTGCCAGCAGCCCCTCGGGACAGGCTGACGAGCAGTACTTC.

This clone has a handful of counts. The CDR3 is CASETGSYNSPLHF. In nucleotides, the CDR3 is TGTGCCAGCGAGACGGGCTCCTATAATTCACCCCTCCACTTT. This rearrangement joins TRBV25-1 to TRBJ1-6; D call uncertain. Per germline, CDR1 MGHDK and CDR2 SYGVNS. Trimming stripped 8 bases from V and 0 bases from J, with 8 bases between. CDR3 length: 14 residues.

The chain links TRBV19 to TRBJ1-2; 7 positions match TRBD1. Germline V CDR1 and CDR2: LNHDA, SQIVND (reference sequence). Trimming cost V 6 bases and J 1 base; bases outside gene matches: 8. The length of the CDR3 is 15 residues. CDR3 in DNA: TGTGCCAGTAGACAGGGACAGTTAAATAACTATGGCTACACCTTC. It specifies CASRQGQLNNYGYTF. The whole variable domain, filled in from reference TRBV19 and TRBJ1-2, reads DGGITQSPKYLFRKEGQNVTLSCEQNLNHDAMYWYRQDPGQGLRLIYYSQIVNDFQKGDIAEGYSVSREKKESFPLTVTSAQKNPTAFYLCASRQGQLNNYGYTFGSGTRLTVV.